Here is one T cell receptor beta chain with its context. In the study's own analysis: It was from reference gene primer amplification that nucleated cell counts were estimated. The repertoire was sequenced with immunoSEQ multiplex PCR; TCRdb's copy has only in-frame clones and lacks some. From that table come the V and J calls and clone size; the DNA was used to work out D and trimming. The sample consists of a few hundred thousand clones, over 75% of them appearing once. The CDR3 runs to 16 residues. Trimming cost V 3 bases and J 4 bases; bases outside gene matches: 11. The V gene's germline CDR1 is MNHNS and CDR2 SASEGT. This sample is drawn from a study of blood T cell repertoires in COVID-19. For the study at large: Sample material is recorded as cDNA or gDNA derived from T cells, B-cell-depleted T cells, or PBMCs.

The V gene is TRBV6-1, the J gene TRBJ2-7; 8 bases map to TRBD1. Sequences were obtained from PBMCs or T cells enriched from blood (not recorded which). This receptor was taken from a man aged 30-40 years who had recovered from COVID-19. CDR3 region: CASSEDQGAKRYEQYF. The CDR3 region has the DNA TGTGCCAGCAGTGAGGATCAGGGGGCGAAAAGATACGAGCAGTACTTC.